The T cell receptor (beta chain) described here comes from a study of T cells in Graves' hyperthyroidism and ophthalmopathy. The CDR3 regions of TCR beta were amplified from RNA transcripts. When the TCR CDR3 underwent first-round RT-PCR, the HTBI primer set was used. MiXCR was run by TCRdb on the multiplex PCR reads, yielding one entry per CDR3 protein. The table lists around 620,000 distinct CDR3 sequences, around 45% of them singletons. To note about this clonotype: Its antigen is not identified.

CDR3 length: 13 amino acids. The germline gives CDR1 SGHTA, CDR2 FQGNSA. V gave up 8 bases and J gave up 4 bases, with 14 bases separating them. Pregnant or lactating patients were excluded, as were those with uncontrolled infection or other autoimmune disease. Points from the study as a whole: Appearing also in blood were most of the thyroid clonotypes expanded above 0.001. Ophthalmopathy got predicted by the model a median approximately six months before its onset.

The source material was peripheral blood or thyroid tissue (not recorded which). The chain joins TRBV7-2 to TRBJ1-2; possibly TRBD1 for D (5 bases). This sequence originates from an adult woman with Graves' disease, either hyperthyroidism or ophthalmopathy (not recorded which). The CDR3 sequence: CASQLGLGYGYTF. In DNA form, the CDR3 reads TGTGCCAGCCAGCTGGGGCTAGGCTATGGCTACACCTTC. Variable domain in full (rest from reference TRBV7-2 and TRBJ1-2): GAGVSQSPSNKVTEKGKDVELRCDPISGHTALYWYRQSLGQGLEFLIYFQGNSAPDKSGLPSDRFSAERTGGSVSTLTIQRTQQEDSAVYLCASQLGLGYGYTFGSGTRLTVV.